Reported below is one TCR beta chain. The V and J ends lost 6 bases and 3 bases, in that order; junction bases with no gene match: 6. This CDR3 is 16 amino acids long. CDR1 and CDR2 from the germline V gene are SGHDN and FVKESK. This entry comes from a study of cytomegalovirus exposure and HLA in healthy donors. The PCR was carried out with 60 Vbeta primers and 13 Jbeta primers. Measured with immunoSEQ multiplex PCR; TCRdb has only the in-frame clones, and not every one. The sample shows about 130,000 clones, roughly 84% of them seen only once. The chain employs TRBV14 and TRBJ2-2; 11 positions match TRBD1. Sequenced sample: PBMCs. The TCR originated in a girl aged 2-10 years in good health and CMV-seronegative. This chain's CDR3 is CASSTGQGVDTGELFF. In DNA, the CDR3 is TGTGCCAGCAGTACGGGACAGGGGGTAGACACCGGGGAGCTGTTTTTT. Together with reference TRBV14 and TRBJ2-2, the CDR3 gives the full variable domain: EAGVTQFPSHSVIEKGQTVTLRCDPISGHDNLYWYRRVMGKEIKFLLHFVKESKQDESGMPNNRFLAERTGGTYSTLKVQPAELEDSGVYFCASSTGQGVDTGELFFGEGSRLTVL.